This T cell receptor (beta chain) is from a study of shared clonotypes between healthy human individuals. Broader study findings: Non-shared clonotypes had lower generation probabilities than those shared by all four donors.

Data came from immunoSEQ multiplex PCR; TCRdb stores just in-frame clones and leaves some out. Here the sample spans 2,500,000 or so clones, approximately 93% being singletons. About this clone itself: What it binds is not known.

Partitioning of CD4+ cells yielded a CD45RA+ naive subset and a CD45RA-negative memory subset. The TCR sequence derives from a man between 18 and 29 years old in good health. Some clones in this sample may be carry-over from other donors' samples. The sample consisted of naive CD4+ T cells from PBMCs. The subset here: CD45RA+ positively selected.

This CDR3 is CASRATGGTREQYF. CDR3 DNA sequence: TGTGCCAGCAGGGCGACAGGGGGGACGAGGGAGCAGTACTTC. The gene calls are TRBV6-5 and TRBJ2-7, with 9 bases matching TRBD1. From germline, CDR1 is MNHEY and CDR2 SVGAGI. V lost 6 bases and J lost 7; bases outside the gene matches: 10. The CDR3 is 14 amino acids.